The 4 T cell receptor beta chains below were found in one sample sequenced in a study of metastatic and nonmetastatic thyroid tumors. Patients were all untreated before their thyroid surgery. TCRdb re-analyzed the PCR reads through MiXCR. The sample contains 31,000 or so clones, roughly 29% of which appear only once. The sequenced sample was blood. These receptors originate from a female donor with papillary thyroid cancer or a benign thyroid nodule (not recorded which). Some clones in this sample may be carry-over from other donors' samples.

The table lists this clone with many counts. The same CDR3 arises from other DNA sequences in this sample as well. The CDR3: CASSLGPGALAEAFF. In DNA form, the CDR3 reads TGTGCCAGCAGCCTTGGCCCAGGAGCCTTAGCTGAAGCTTTCTTT. The chain links TRBV14 to TRBJ1-1; no reliable D call. V lost 4 bases and J 6 bases, leaving 18 bases between the germline ends. The CDR3 loop spans 15 amino acids. Germline assignment: CDR1 SGHDN and CDR2 FVKESK.

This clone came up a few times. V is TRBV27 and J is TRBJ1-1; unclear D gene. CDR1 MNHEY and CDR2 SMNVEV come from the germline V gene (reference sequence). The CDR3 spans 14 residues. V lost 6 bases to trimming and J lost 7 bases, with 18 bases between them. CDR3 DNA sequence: TGTGCCAGCAGCCGACGGTGGGCGCTAATTGAAGCTTTCTTT. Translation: CASSRRWALIEAFF.

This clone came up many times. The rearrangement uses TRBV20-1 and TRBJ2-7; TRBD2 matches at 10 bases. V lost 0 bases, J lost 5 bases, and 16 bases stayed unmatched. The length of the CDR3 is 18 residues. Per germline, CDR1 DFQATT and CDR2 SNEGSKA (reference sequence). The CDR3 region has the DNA TGCAGTGCTAGAGATGGGGCTAGCGGGAGCGCCTGGGGGAACGAGCAGTACTTC. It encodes CSARDGASGSAWGNEQYF.

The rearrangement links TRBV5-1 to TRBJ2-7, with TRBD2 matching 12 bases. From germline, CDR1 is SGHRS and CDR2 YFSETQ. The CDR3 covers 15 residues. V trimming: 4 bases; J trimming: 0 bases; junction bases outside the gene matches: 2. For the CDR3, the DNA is TGCGCCAGCAGCCCGACTAGCGGGGGCTCCTACGAGCAGTACTTC. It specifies CASSPTSGGSYEQYF. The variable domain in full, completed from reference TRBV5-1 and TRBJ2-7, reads KAGVTQTPRYLIKTRGQQVTLSCSPISGHRSVSWYQQTPGQGLQFLFEYFSETQRNKGNFPGRFSGRQFSNSRSEMNVSTLELGDSALYLCASSPTSGGSYEQYFGPGTRLTVT.